This is a list of T cell receptor beta chains from one sample in a study of T cells expressing NK-cell markers. For each CDR3 protein, TCRdb gives one entry from its re-call of the 5' RACE reads, without DNA. This sample's table has approximately 550,000 distinct CDR3 sequences. Sequencing was performed on blood T cells: a sorted CD56 or NKG2C T cell subset, CD4+ or CD8+ T cells, or bulk PBMC T cells (not recorded which). Receptor source: a man between 18 and 35 years old in good health. The CDR3 runs from the conserved cysteine through the conserved F or W. The order of the fields is V gene, J gene, CDR3 protein.

TRBV9,TRBJ2-2,CASNRQGAPGELFF
TRBV20-1,TRBJ2-1,CSASLLSAYNEQFF
TRBV7-9,TRBJ2-5,CASSDRGLLGETQYF
TRBV2,TRBJ2-5,CASRVVGRLGVHGTQYF
TRBV7-2,TRBJ2-5,CASSGEGQGGETQYF
TRBV20-1,TRBJ2-1,CSARSPVRDNEQFF
TRBV20-1,TRBJ2-1,CSARGYSGEQFF
TRBV24-1,TRBJ2-1,CATSDFHPVGHNEQFF
TRBV10-3,TRBJ1-1,CAISELGVGDTEAFF
TRBV20-1,TRBJ2-1,CSASWSSPNNEQFF
TRBV29-1,TRBJ2-1,CSVLLLDRNNEQFF
TRBV6-2/TRBV6-3,TRBJ2-2,CASSYSQNRQGAGGELFF
TRBV12-3/TRBV12-4,TRBJ2-5,CASTLGGGGIETQYF
TRBV5-5,TRBJ1-1,CASSLTMARGQTFF
TRBV25-1,TRBJ2-7,CASSEFGMDLEQYF
TRBV5-1,TRBJ2-3,CASSPGPGGPDTQYF
TRBV12-3/TRBV12-4,TRBJ1-2,CASSHGTADGYTF
TRBV7-3,TRBJ2-1,CASSLTLGGGTSGGSYNEQFF
TRBV20-1,TRBJ2-5,CSVFDPGKQETQYF